Sequencing of this T cell receptor beta chain was carried out in a study of neoadjuvant anti-PD-1 for oral cavity cancer. Two replicates per tumor sample, mostly from 4.8 ug of genomic DNA. Generated by immunoSEQ multiplex PCR, the TCRdb table keeps only in-frame clones and is missing some. The sample has some 12,000 clones; 55% to 70% are singletons. The CDR3 length is 15 residues. CDR1 and CDR2 from the germline V gene are MDHEN and SYDVKM. The V gene lost 7 bases and the J gene lost 1 base, with 16 bases spanning the gap. The input for sequencing was tumor tissue, taken before nivolumab (anti-PD-1) treatment. The rearrangement joins TRBV28 to TRBJ1-1; D uncertain. This TCR was sampled from a person between 40 and 79 years old with oral cavity squamous cell carcinoma. The donor label of this sample is uncertain. CDR3 sequence: CASKEGGFGNTEAFF. The CDR3 DNA sequence: TGTGCCAGCAAGGAGGGAGGATTCGGGAACACTGAAGCTTTCTTT. The variable domain in full, with the rest retrieved from reference TRBV28 and TRBJ1-1, is DVKVTQSSRYLVKRTGEKVFLECVQDMDHENMFWYRQDPGLGLRLIYFSYDVKMKEKGDIPEGYSVSREKKERFSLILESASTNQTSMYLCASKEGGFGNTEAFFGQGTRLTVV.